This T cell receptor (beta chain) is drawn from a study of cytomegalovirus exposure and HLA in healthy donors. The study ran its PCR with 60 Vbeta and 13 Jbeta primers. Assay used: immunoSEQ multiplex PCR; TCRdb lists only in-frame clones, some missing. The sample yields 90,000 to 95,000 clones, around 77% seen once. Germline V gene sequence: CDR1 MNHEY, CDR2 SVGAGI. CDR3 size: 13 residues. The V and J ends lost 5 bases and 5 bases respectively, with 12 bases between them. This clone was counted only a few times. This TCR came from a man aged 30 to 45 in good health and CMV-seronegative. Material: PBMCs. The chain carries TRBV6-5 and TRBJ2-5, with D hard to call. The CDR3 reads CASSTPMRETQYF. The CDR3 bases are TGTGCCAGCAGTACGCCGATGCGGGAGACCCAGTACTTC.